Listed here are 26 T cell receptor beta chains from one sample, sequenced in a study of regulatory T cells in long-lasting Graves disease. The time point is: newly diagnosed GD, antithyroid drugs for less than 3 months. PBMC RNA served as the TCR library source. To make TCR beta libraries, researchers used iRepertoire HTBI primers and Arm-PCR of CDR3 regions. From the multiplex PCR reads, TCRdb called clonotypes with MiXCR, one entry per CDR3 protein. Among 530,000 or so distinct CDR3 sequences, 16% were seen once, and the ten largest hold 12%. The same sample was also studied in work on T cells in Graves' hyperthyroidism and ophthalmopathy.

The sequences come from peripheral blood mononuclear cells (PBMCs), collected at new diagnosis, from a patient treated with antithyroid drugs. These receptors were taken from a man younger than 35 with Graves disease.

This clonotype was seen many times. The chain has TRBV28 and TRBJ1-5; 8 nucleotides line up with TRBD1. CDR3 length: 14 amino acids. Germline assignment: CDR1 MDHEN and CDR2 SYDVKM. With 4 bases clipped from V and 6 bases from J, the junction kept 5 bases outside the gene matches. The CDR3 DNA reads as TGTGCCAGCAGTTCATCAGGGGGCGGTCAGCCCCAGCATTTT. Protein: CASSSSGGGQPQHF.

This clonotype was detected many times. The chain employs TRBV3-1 and TRBJ1-1, with D possibly TRBD1 on 5 matching bases. Trimming pared 7 bases from V and 0 bases from J, leaving 15 bases between. The CDR3 contains 15 residues. From germline, CDR1 is LGHDT and CDR2 YNNKEL (reference sequence). The CDR3 nucleotides are TGTGCCAGCACGAATCTCGGGGGAGTGAACACTGAAGCTTTCTTT. It specifies CASTNLGGVNTEAFF.

This clonotype was detected only a few times. The genes are TRBV5-1 and TRBJ2-1; 9 nucleotides align to TRBD2. There are 15 residues in the CDR3. Per the germline V gene, CDR1 is SGHRS and CDR2 is YFSETQ. V lost 0 bases to trimming and J lost 8 bases; unmatched junction nucleotides: 6. The CDR3 is CASSLVAGEGDEQFF. CDR3 nucleotides: TGCGCCAGCAGCTTGGTAGCGGGAGAAGGGGATGAGCAGTTCTTC.

This clonotype showed up many times. The chain has TRBV6-2 or TRBV6-3 and TRBJ2-1; 12 bases line up with TRBD2. Germline loops: CDR1 MNHEY, CDR2 SVGEGT. The CDR3 is 16 amino acids. The V and J ends lost 0 bases and 8 bases, in that order; junction bases with no gene match: 5. The chain's CDR3 is CASSYSTSGSSHEQFF. The CDR3 region has the DNA TGTGCCAGCAGTTACTCGACTAGCGGGAGCTCCCATGAGCAGTTCTTC.

Ten or more counts support this clonotype. The chain has TRBV6-2 or TRBV6-3 and TRBJ2-1, with 7 nucleotides matching TRBD2. The CDR3 runs 11 residues. V was pared by 5 bases and J by 11 bases, with 3 bases of the junction left unmatched. CDR1 is MNHEY and CDR2 is SVGEGT in the germline V gene. As DNA, the CDR3 is TGTGCCAGCAGTCATGGGACTAAGCAGTTCTTC. This codes for CASSHGTKQFF.

This chain connects TRBV9 to TRBJ2-7, with D perhaps given as TRBD1 or TRBD2 (5 bases each). Germline loops: CDR1 SGDLS, CDR2 YYNGEE. V was trimmed by 4 bases and J by 4 bases, leaving 18 bases between them. This CDR3 is 15 amino acids long. CDR3 bases: TGTGCCAGCAGCCCGGGGACCGACCTTGGGTACGAGCAGTACTTC. The encoded protein is CASSPGTDLGYEQYF. The full variable domain, rest sourced from reference TRBV9 and TRBJ2-7, is DSGVTQTPKHLITATGQRVTLRCSPRSGDLSVYWYQQSLDQGLQFLIQYYNGEERAKGNILERFSAQQFPDLHSELNLSSLELGDSALYFCASSPGTDLGYEQYFGPGTRLTVT.

In this sample, this clonotype turned up a few times. Relative to the germline gene, one junction end is altered; a read error may explain this. The V and J genes are TRBV18 and TRBJ1-5; D is unresolved. CDR3 length: 16 amino acids. Germline V CDR1 and CDR2: KGHSH, LQKENI. The CDR3 DNA reads TGTGCCAACTCACCGTCACCCCCCTCTTCCAATCAGCCCCAGCATTTT. Its protein is CANSPSPPSSNQPQHF.

This clonotype was detected ten times or more. The chain has TRBV9 and TRBJ1-2, with D possibly being TRBD1 (6 bases). This CDR3 contains 13 residues. V was cut by 4 bases and J by 8 bases, with 15 bases left in between. CDR1 and CDR2 from the germline V gene are SGDLS and YYNGEE. CDR3 amino acids: CASSLGASEGYTF. The CDR3 DNA sequence: TGTGCCAGCAGCCTGGGGGCTTCGGAGGGCTACACCTTC. Based on the CDR3 plus reference TRBV9 and TRBJ1-2, the full variable domain is DSGVTQTPKHLITATGQRVTLRCSPRSGDLSVYWYQQSLDQGLQFLIQYYNGEERAKGNILERFSAQQFPDLHSELNLSSLELGDSALYFCASSLGASEGYTFGSGTRLTVV.

This chain connects TRBV12-3 or TRBV12-4 to TRBJ2-3; 7 bases are shared with TRBD2. Trimming took 6 bases from V and 8 from J; bases not matched to a gene: 8. The CDR3 is 13 residues long. The CDR3: CASSNRGEGTQYF. The CDR3 DNA sequence: TGTGCCAGCAGCAACCGAGGGGAGGGTACGCAGTATTTT.

The gene calls are TRBV29-1 and TRBJ2-5, with D uncertain. Trimming stripped 5 bases from V and 2 bases from J, with 12 bases between. Germline V CDR1 and CDR2: SQVTM, ANQGSEA. The CDR3 length is 13 residues. The CDR3 DNA reads TGCAGCGTTTTAGCCGGCAAACAAGAGACCCAGTACTTC. Translated, it gives CSVLAGKQETQYF.

The gene calls are TRBV27 and TRBJ1-1, with D possibly matching TRBD1 (5 bases). V lost 5 bases, J lost 0 bases, and 16 bases lay in between. CDR1 is MNHEY, CDR2 SMNVEV, per germline (reference sequence). The CDR3 has 16 residues. The CDR3 is CASSLGSGTMNTEAFF. In nucleotides, the CDR3 is TGTGCCAGCAGTCTGGGCTCTGGGACTATGAACACTGAAGCTTTCTTT.

This clonotype was counted many times. V and J are TRBV7-2 and TRBJ2-2; the match to TRBD1 covers 8 bases. The CDR3 is 16 residues long. The germline CDR1 and CDR2 sequences are SGHTA and FQGNSA. The V gene end was trimmed by 5 bases and the J gene end by 4 bases; junction bases not matched to a gene: 9. CDR3 in DNA: TGTGCCAGCAGCCCGCGGACAGGGATGAGCACCGGGGAGCTGTTTTTT. It translates to CASSPRTGMSTGELFF.

This clonotype was detected ten times or more. This chain uses TRBV12-3 or TRBV12-4 with TRBJ2-3; D not resolved. Trimming took 3 bases from V and 1 from J, leaving 8 bases between them. There are 14 residues in the CDR3. The CDR3 reads CASSFHPGTDTQYF. Here the CDR3 DNA reads TGTGCCAGCAGTTTTCATCCCGGCACAGATACGCAGTATTTT.

At least ten counts were recorded for this clonotype. The V gene is TRBV2, the J gene TRBJ2-2; no definite D call. Germline assignment: CDR1 SNHLY and CDR2 FYNNEI. V lost 7 bases to trimming and J lost 9 bases, with 12 bases between them. This CDR3 spans 12 amino acids. The CDR3 here is CASTPRSRELFF. The CDR3 nucleotides read TGTGCCAGCACCCCACGGTCCAGGGAGCTGTTTTTT.

The rearrangement links TRBV6-2 or TRBV6-3 to TRBJ2-3; weak D call: TRBD2 (6 bases). Trimming removed 6 bases at V and 4 bases at J, with 17 bases between. The CDR3 runs 15 residues. Looked up from germline, CDR1 is MNHEY and CDR2 is SVGEGT. CDR3 residues: CASRSPGVGPDTQYF. In DNA, the CDR3 is TGTGCCAGCAGGAGCCCGGGAGTTGGTCCAGATACGCAGTATTTT.

At least ten counts were recorded for this clonotype. The V gene is TRBV30, the J gene TRBJ2-7; D is unclear. The V and J ends lost 0 bases and 5 bases respectively, with 14 bases between them. The length of the CDR3 is 14 residues. Germline V lookup: CDR1 GTSNPN, CDR2 SVGIG (reference sequence). The CDR3 bases are TGTGCCTGGAGTGTCCCTGCGGTCAGAGACGAGCAGTACTTC. Protein: CAWSVPAVRDEQYF.

This clonotype has a count of ten or more. This chain joins TRBV12-3 or TRBV12-4 and TRBJ2-6; possibly TRBD2 for D (6 bases). The ends were cut back, 4 bases at V and 4 bases at J, with 8 bases in the middle. CDR3 length equals 14 residues. CDR3 region: CASSYGGGANVLTF. CDR3 DNA: TGTGCCAGCAGTTACGGGGGAGGGGCCAACGTCCTGACTTTC.

This clonotype was recorded at least ten times. The gene calls are TRBV18 and TRBJ1-3; D is unclear. CDR1 KGHSH and CDR2 LQKENI come from the germline V gene. The CDR3 is 15 residues long. The V end was cut by 3 bases, the J end by 2 bases, with 11 bases between. CDR3 DNA: TGTGCCAGCTCACCTCCCCGGGGTGCTGGAAACACCATATATTTT. This encodes CASSPPRGAGNTIYF.

This clonotype has ten or more counts. The chain couples TRBV20-1 to TRBJ2-7; D might be TRBD2 (5 bases). Per germline, CDR1 DFQATT and CDR2 SNEGSKA (reference sequence). V gave up 6 bases and J gave up 6 bases, with 12 bases separating them. The CDR3 has 11 residues. The CDR3 bases are TGCAGTGCAATGGGGAGTCCCGAGCAGTACTTC. Protein sequence: CSAMGSPEQYF.

Only a few counts were recorded for this clonotype. The chain recombines TRBV5-1 with TRBJ2-1; a weak D match, TRBD2 (6 bases). The germline gives CDR1 SGHRS, CDR2 YFSETQ. The CDR3 is 14 residues long. Trimming pared 0 bases from V and 9 bases from J, leaving 13 bases between. The CDR3 DNA sequence: TGCGCCAGCAGCTTGGAGAGTCAGGGAGGTGAGCAGTTCTTC. Protein product: CASSLESQGGEQFF.

The gene calls are TRBV20-1 and TRBJ1-1; the D is unclear. This CDR3 is 13 amino acids long. Germline V gene sequence: CDR1 DFQATT, CDR2 SNEGSKA (reference sequence). V was clipped by 2 bases and J by 0 bases, with 7 bases between them. The CDR3 DNA reads as TGCAGTGCTAGACCATCCATGAACACTGAAGCTTTCTTT. Its protein product is CSARPSMNTEAFF.

In the case of this clonotype: A much larger clone is a single base away; this may be a read error. This chain links TRBV28 with TRBJ2-5; tentatively, D is TRBD1 (5 bases). Germline V gene data show CDR1 as MDHEN and CDR2 as SYDVKM. The CDR3 has 13 amino acids. The CDR3 bases are TGTGCCAGCAGGAGACAGATACAAGAGACCCCGTACTTC. Its protein product is CASRRQIQETPYF. The full variable domain, rest sourced from reference TRBV28 and TRBJ2-5, is DVKVTQSSRYLVKRTGEKVFLECVQDMDHENMFWYRQDPGLGLRLIYFSYDVKMKEKGDIPEGYSVSREKKERFSLILESASTNQTSMYLCASRRQIQETPYFGPGTRLLVL.

This chain links TRBV28 with TRBJ2-1; possibly TRBD1 or TRBD2 for D (5 bases each). The germline V gene has CDR1 MDHEN and CDR2 SYDVKM. The CDR3 has 17 residues. Trimming cost V 5 bases and J 2 bases, with 19 bases left between them. CDR3 nucleotides: TGTGCCAGCAGTCCTCCTGGGGGACGGGCGGCCTACAATGAGCAGTTCTTC. It translates to CASSPPGGRAAYNEQFF.

The J gene is TRBJ2-1, the V gene TRBV19, with D perhaps matching TRBD1 (6 bases). V gave up 8 bases and J gave up 9 bases, with 17 bases separating them. Germline V gene lookup returns CDR1 LNHDA and CDR2 SQIVND (reference sequence). CDR3 length: 13 amino acids. For the CDR3, the DNA is TGTGCCAGTGGGGCAGGGGAATTTGGTGAGCAGTTCTTC. It specifies CASGAGEFGEQFF.

This clonotype was detected ten times or more. The chain's CDR3 is CASSMGLAGGSNEQFF. CDR3 nucleotide sequence: TGCGCCAGCAGCATGGGACTAGCGGGAGGATCAAATGAGCAGTTCTTC. This chain links TRBV5-1 with TRBJ2-1, with TRBD2 matching over 15 bases. The germline V gene encodes CDR1 SGHRS and CDR2 YFSETQ. This CDR3 is built from 16 residues. Germline trimming cut 4 bases from V and 7 bases from J; bases unmatched to any gene: 6. Filled out from reference TRBV5-1 and TRBJ2-1, the complete variable domain reads KAGVTQTPRYLIKTRGQQVTLSCSPISGHRSVSWYQQTPGQGLQFLFEYFSETQRNKGNFPGRFSGRQFSNSRSEMNVSTLELGDSALYLCASSMGLAGGSNEQFFGPGTRLTVL.

In this sample, this clonotype turned up a few times. V is TRBV19 and J is TRBJ2-3; D call uncertain. Per the germline V gene, CDR1 is LNHDA and CDR2 is SQIVND (reference sequence). CDR3 length equals 15 residues. The V end was cut by 3 bases, the J end by 5 bases, with 15 bases between. This chain's CDR3 is CASSISAPLVDTQYF. In DNA, the CDR3 is TGTGCCAGTAGTATCTCAGCGCCCCTGGTAGATACGCAGTATTTT.